A few counts support the clone carrying this T cell receptor beta chain. V was pared by 3 bases and J by 7 bases, with 16 bases between. CDR3 length: 15 amino acids. The data derive from a study of identical twins. Healthy Caucasians were all of the donors. A universal primer site was created by template switching, with the cDNA bearing unique molecular identifiers. MiXCR, run by TCRdb on the 5' RACE reads, gives a single entry per CDR3 protein. The sample holds approximately 620,000 distinct CDR3 sequences; 8.6% are singletons and the top ten take 0.75% to 1%. In addition, the sample was reused for a study of yellow fever vaccine responses in identical twins.

The clonotype was recovered from a woman younger than 35 in good health. This sequence joins TRBV12-3 or TRBV12-4 and TRBJ2-1; tentative D call: TRBD2 (6 bases). The sample taken for sequencing was PBMCs. DNA of the CDR3: TGTGCCAGCAGTTTTGGGGACTCGCCGATGAATGAGCAGTTCTTC. Its translation: CASSFGDSPMNEQFF.